Included here is one T cell receptor beta chain sequence, with context. Its antigen is unknown. The sample is drawn from a study of cytomegalovirus exposure and HLA in healthy donors. Germline V gene data show CDR1 as MNHNS and CDR2 as SASEGT. The CDR3 is 12 amino acids. Trimming shortened V by 11 bases and J by 3 bases, and 14 bases separated the two germline ends. The PCR made use of 60 Vbeta and 13 Jbeta primers. TCRdb keeps only in-frame clones here, not all; method: immunoSEQ multiplex PCR. The table has under 200,000 clones, approximately 71% seen once. Study observations and caveats: For presence/absence analyses, sequencing depth was assumed to be roughly uniform across donors. TCR beta V- and J-gene trimming was later associated with a missense DCLRE1C variant.

The gene calls are TRBV6-1 and TRBJ2-7, with a possible D match to TRBD2 (6 bases). Material: PBMCs. The clonotype comes from a girl under 18 in good health and CMV-seronegative. CDR3 sequence (DNA): TGTGCCCACCAAAGTAGCGGCTACGAGCAGTACTTC. Translating gives CAHQSSGYEQYF.